The sequence of this T cell receptor (beta chain) was determined in a study of blood T cell repertoires in COVID-19. Study context: From the United States, Italy and Spain came samples of acute and convalescent COVID-19. T cells, B-cell-depleted T cells, or PBMCs provided the cDNA or gDNA that served as material.

How the authors handled the data: Quantification of nucleated cells was approximated via reference gene primer amplification. Here immunoSEQ multiplex PCR was the method, and the copy in TCRdb shows in-frame clones only, minus some. V, J and clone size were drawn from that table, and D and trimming were deduced from the DNA. The sample records more than 120,000 clones, approximately 90% being singletons. CDR3 size: 16 residues. Between the trimmed V and J ends, which lost 3 bases and 0 bases, there was a span of 13 bases. Per the germline V gene, CDR1 is SGHTA and CDR2 is FQGTGA. This clone appeared once.

The TCR sequence derives from a human donor in a cohort sampled during active COVID-19. The chain couples TRBV7-3 to TRBJ2-3, with D possibly TRBD2 on 5 matching bases. The sequencing input was peripheral blood. The CDR3 spells CASSFLGDTSTDTQYF. CDR3 nucleotide sequence: TGTGCCAGCAGCTTTCTGGGAGACACTAGCACAGATACGCAGTATTTT.